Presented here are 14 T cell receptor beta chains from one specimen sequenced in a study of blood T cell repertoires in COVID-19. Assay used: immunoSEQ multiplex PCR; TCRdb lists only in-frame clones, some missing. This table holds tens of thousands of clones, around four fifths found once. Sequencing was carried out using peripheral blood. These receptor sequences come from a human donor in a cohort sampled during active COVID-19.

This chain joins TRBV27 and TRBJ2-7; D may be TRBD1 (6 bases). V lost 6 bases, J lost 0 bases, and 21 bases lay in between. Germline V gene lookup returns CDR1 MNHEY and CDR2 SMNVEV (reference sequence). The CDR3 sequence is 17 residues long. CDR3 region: CASSQSQGPRSSYEQYF. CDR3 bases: TGTGCCAGCAGCCAATCCCAGGGGCCTAGGAGCTCCTACGAGCAGTACTTC.

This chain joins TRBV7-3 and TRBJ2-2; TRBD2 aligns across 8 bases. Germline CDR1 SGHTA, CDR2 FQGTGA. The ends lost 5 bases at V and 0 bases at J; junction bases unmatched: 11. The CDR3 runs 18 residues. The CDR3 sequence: CASSPTPTGGANTGELFF. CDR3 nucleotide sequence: TGTGCCAGCAGCCCAACCCCTACCGGGGGGGCGAACACCGGGGAGCTGTTTTTT.

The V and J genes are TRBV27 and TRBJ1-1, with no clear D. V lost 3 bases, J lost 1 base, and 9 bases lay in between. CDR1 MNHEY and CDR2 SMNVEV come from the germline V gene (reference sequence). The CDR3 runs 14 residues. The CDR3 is CASSFAGRNTEAFF. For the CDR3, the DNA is TGTGCCAGCAGTTTCGCAGGTCGGAACACTGAAGCTTTCTTT.

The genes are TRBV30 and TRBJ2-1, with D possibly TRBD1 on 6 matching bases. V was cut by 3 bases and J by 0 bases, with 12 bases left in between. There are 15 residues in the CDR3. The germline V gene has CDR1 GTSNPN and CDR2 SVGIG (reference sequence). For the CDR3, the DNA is TGTGCCTGGAGGTTAGGGGGTAGCTCCTACAATGAGCAGTTCTTC. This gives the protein CAWRLGGSSYNEQFF.

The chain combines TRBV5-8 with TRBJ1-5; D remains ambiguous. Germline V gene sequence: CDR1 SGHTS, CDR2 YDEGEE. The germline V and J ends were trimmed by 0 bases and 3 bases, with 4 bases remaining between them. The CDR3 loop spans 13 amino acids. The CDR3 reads CASSLEANQPQHF. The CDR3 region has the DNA TGTGCCAGCAGCTTGGAAGCCAATCAGCCCCAGCATTTT. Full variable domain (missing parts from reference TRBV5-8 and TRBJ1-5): EAGVTQSPTHLIKTRGQQATLRCSPISGHTSVYWYQQALGLGLQFLLWYDEGEERNRGNFPPRFSGRQFPNYSSELNVNALELEDSALYLCASSLEANQPQHFGDGTRLSIL.

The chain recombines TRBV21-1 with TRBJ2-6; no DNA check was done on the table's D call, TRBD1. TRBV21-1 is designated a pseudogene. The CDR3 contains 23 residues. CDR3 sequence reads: CASSTSSLRVRQGDFNGANVLTF. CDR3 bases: TGTGCCAGCAGCACCTCCTCCCTCCGGGTGCGACAGGGGGACTTTAACGGGGCCAACGTCCTGACTTTC.

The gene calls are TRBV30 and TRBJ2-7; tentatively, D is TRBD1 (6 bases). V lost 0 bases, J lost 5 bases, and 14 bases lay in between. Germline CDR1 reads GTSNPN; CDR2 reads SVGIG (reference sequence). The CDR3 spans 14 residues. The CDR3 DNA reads TGTGCCTGGAGTGTAGCAGGGGTTCGGGACGAGCAGTACTTC. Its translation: CAWSVAGVRDEQYF. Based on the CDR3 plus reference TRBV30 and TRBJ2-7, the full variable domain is SQTIHQWPATLVQPVGSPLSLECTVEGTSNPNLYWYRQAAGRGLQLLFYSVGIGQISSEVPQNLSASRPQDRQFILSSKKLLLSDSGFYLCAWSVAGVRDEQYFGPGTRLTVT.

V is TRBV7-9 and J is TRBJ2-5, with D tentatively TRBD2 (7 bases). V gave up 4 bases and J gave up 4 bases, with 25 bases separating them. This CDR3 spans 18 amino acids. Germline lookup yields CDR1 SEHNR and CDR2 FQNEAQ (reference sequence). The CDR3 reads CASSSIWGGRKLGETQYF. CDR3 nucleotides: TGTGCCAGCAGCTCGATTTGGGGGGGCCGCAAGTTAGGAGAGACCCAGTACTTC. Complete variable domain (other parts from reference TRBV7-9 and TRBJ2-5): DTGVSQNPRHKITKRGQNVTFRCDPISEHNRLYWYRQTLGQGPEFLTYFQNEAQLEKSRLLSDRFSAERPKGSFSTLEIQRTEQGDSAMYLCASSSIWGGRKLGETQYFGPGTRLLVL.

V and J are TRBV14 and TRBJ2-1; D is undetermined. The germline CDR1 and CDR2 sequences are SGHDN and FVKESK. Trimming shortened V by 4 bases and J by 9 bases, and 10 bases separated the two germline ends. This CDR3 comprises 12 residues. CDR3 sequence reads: CASSPRRGEQFF. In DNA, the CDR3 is TGTGCCAGCAGCCCGCGGCGTGGTGAGCAGTTCTTC.

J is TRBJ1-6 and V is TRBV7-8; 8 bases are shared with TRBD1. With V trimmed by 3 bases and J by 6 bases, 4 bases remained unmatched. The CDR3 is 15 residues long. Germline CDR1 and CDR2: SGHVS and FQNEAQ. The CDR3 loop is CASSLDRAANSPLHF. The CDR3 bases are TGTGCCAGCAGCTTGGACAGGGCCGCTAATTCACCCCTCCACTTT.

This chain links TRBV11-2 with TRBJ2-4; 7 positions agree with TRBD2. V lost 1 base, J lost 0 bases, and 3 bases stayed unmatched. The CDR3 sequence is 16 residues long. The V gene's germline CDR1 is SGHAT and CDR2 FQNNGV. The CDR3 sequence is CASSLAAGLAKNIQYF. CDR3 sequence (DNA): TGTGCCAGCAGCTTAGCAGCGGGGTTAGCCAAAAACATTCAGTACTTC.

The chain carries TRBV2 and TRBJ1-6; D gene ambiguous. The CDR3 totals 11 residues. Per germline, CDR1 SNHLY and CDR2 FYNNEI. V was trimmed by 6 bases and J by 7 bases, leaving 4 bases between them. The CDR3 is CASSQNSPLHF. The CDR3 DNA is TGTGCCAGCAGCCAGAATTCACCCCTCCACTTT.

CDR3: CASRGQRYEQYF. The CDR3 bases are TGTGCCAGCAGAGGACAGCGCTACGAGCAGTACTTC. The gene calls are TRBV2 and TRBJ2-7; D perhaps matches TRBD1 (6 bases). CDR1 SNHLY and CDR2 FYNNEI come from the germline V gene. The length of the CDR3 is 12 residues. Trimming left V 6 bases short and J 3 bases short, with 9 bases between. The full variable domain, completed using reference TRBV2 and TRBJ2-7, is EPEVTQTPSHQVTQMGQEVILRCVPISNHLYFYWYRQILGQKVEFLVSFYNNEISEKSEIFDDQFSVERPDGSNFTLKIRSTKLEDSAMYFCASRGQRYEQYFGPGTRLTVT.

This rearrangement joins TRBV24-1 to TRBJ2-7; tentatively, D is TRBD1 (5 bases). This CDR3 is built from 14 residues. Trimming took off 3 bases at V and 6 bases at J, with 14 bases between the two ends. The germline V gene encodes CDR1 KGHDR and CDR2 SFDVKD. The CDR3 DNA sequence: TGTGCCACCAGTGATGCCTGGGGCTCAGGCGAGCAGTACTTC. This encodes CATSDAWGSGEQYF.